This note documents a single TCR beta chain sequence. Its antigen is still unknown. Base qualities are not recorded, but no much larger clone differs from it by a single base. Different DNA sequences within this sample yield the same CDR3. This sample was taken from a study of control samples from healthy donors and cancer patients (TCRdb year 2020). Reading from cysteine to phenylalanine, the CDR3 counts 13 amino acids. CDR3 DNA only is kept here, 39 bases in frame from base 1. V is cut by 2 bases and J by 2 bases, and the space between the germline ends is 6 bases. For CDR1 and CDR2, the germline V gene lists MDHEN and SYDVKM. The method behind the library was the immunoSEQ multiplex PCR assay. TCRdb carries this immuneACCESS record with in-frame sequences only. Its versions omit some clonotypes, under half of them owing to an unresolved V gene in the studies checked, with the rest unexplained. Counted in this sample were 65,000 to 95,000 clones; over 75% of them appeared once. The biggest ten clones account for around a fifth of the sample.

Input material: blood. This TCR was recovered from a man aged 45-65 years in good health. The rearranged segments are TRBV28 and TRBJ1-2, with the D gene not confidently named. The CDR3 reads CASSLDLNYGYTF. The nucleotide sequence reads as follows: TGTGCCAGCAGTTTAGACCTCAACTATGGCTACACCTTC.